This T cell receptor (beta chain) was recovered during a study of control samples from healthy donors and cancer patients. The ends lost 5 bases at V and 3 bases at J; junction bases unmatched: 3. Germline lookup yields CDR1 MDHEN and CDR2 SYDVKM. CDR3 length: 15 residues. Sequenced by immunoSEQ multiplex PCR; TCRdb stores in-frame clones only, minus some. The data hold about 160,000 clones, with 96% observed a single time. The sequence came from a woman aged 30 to 39 in good health. Sequencing was carried out using blood. The rearrangement joins TRBV28 to TRBJ2-7; 14 bases are a match to TRBD2. The CDR3 DNA sequence: TGTGCCAGCAGTCAGACTAGCGGGGGGGGCTACGAGCAGTACTTC. Translation: CASSQTSGGGYEQYF.